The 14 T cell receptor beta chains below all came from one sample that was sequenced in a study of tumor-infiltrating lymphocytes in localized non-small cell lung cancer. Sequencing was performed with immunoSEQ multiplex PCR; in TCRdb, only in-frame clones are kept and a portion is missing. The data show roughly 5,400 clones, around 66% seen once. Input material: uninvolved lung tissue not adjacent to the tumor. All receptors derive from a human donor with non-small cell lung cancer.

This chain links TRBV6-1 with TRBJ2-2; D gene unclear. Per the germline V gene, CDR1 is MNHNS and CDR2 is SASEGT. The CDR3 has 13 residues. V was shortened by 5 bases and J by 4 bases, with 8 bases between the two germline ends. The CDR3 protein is CASSSQRTGELFF. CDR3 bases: TGTGCCAGCAGTTCTCAACGCACCGGGGAGCTGTTTTTT.

The CDR3 DNA follows: TGCAGCGTTGGGCTAGCGGGCTACAATGAGCAGTTCTTC. Its translation: CSVGLAGYNEQFF. The chain links TRBV29-1 to TRBJ2-1; 8 nucleotides match TRBD2. CDR1 is SQVTM, CDR2 ANQGSEA, per germline. The V gene end was trimmed by 4 bases and the J gene end by 3 bases; junction bases not matched to a gene: 2. This CDR3 is built from 13 residues.

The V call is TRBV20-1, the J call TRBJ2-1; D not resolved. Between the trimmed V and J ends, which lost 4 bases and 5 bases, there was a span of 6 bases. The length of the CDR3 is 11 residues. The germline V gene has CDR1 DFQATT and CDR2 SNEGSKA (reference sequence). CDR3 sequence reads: CSATQHNEQFF. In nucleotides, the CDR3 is TGCAGTGCTACCCAGCACAATGAGCAGTTCTTC.

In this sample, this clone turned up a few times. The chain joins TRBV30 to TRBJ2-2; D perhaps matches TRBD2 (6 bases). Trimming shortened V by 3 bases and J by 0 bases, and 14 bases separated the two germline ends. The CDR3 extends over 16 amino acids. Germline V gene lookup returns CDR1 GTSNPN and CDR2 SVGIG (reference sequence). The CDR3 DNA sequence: TGTGCCTGGAGGGTAGGGCTAGCGTCGAACACCGGGGAGCTGTTTTTT. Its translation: CAWRVGLASNTGELFF.

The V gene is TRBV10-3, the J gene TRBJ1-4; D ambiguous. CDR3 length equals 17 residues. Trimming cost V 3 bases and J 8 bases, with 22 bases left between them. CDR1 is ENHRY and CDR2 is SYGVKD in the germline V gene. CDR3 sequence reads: CAISDPSRSGKDEKLFF. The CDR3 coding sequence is TGTGCCATCAGTGACCCCTCCAGGTCGGGTAAGGACGAAAAACTGTTTTTT.

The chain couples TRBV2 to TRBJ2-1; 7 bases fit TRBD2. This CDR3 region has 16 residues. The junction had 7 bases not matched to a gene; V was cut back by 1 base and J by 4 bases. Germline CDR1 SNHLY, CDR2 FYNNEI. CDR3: CASSEEAGEIYNEQFF. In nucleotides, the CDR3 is TGTGCCAGCAGTGAAGAGGCGGGAGAAATTTACAATGAGCAGTTCTTC.

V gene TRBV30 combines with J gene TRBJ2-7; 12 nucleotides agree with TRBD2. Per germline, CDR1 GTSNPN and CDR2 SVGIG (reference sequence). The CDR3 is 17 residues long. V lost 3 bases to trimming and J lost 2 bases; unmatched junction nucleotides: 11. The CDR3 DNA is TGTGCCTGGAGCAGGCGACTAGCGGGAGATACAACCTACGAGCAGTACTTC. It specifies CAWSRRLAGDTTYEQYF.

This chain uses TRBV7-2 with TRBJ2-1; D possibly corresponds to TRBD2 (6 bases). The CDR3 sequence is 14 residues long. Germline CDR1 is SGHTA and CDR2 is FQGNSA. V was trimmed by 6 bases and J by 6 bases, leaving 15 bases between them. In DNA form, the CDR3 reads TGTGCCAGCAGACCAGCCGGGGGTTCCAATGAGCAGTTCTTC. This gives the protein CASRPAGGSNEQFF.

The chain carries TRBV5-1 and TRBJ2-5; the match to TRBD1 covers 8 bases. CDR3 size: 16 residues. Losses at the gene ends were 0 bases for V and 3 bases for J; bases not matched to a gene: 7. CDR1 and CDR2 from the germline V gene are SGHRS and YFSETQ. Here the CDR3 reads CASSLAAGGAEETQYF. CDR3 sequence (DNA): TGCGCCAGCAGCTTGGCCGCAGGGGGCGCGGAAGAGACCCAGTACTTC. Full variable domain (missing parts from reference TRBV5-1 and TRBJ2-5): KAGVTQTPRYLIKTRGQQVTLSCSPISGHRSVSWYQQTPGQGLQFLFEYFSETQRNKGNFPGRFSGRQFSNSRSEMNVSTLELGDSALYLCASSLAAGGAEETQYFGPGTRLLVL.

The chain's CDR3 is CASSFEGFRNGYTF. The CDR3 DNA reads as TGCGCCAGCAGCTTCGAGGGGTTTAGGAATGGCTACACCTTC. The V and J genes are TRBV5-1 and TRBJ1-2; TRBD1 is a possible D gene (5 bases). In germline, CDR1 is SGHRS, CDR2 YFSETQ. CDR3 length equals 14 residues. V lost 2 bases and J lost 6, with 14 bases in between.

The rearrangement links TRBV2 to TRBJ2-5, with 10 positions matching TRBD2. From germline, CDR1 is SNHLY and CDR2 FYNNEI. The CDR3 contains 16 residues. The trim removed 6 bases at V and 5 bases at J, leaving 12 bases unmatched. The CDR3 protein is CASRVWLAGERETQYF. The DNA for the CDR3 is TGTGCCAGCAGAGTTTGGCTAGCGGGAGAAAGGGAGACCCAGTACTTC.

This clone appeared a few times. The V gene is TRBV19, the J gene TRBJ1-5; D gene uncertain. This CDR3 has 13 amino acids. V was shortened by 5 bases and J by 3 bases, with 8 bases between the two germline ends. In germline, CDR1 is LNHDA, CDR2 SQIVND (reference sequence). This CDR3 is CASSGDINQPQHF. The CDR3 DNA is TGTGCCAGTAGTGGCGACATCAATCAGCCCCAGCATTTT.

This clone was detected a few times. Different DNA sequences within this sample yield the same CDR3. CDR3 protein: CASSVGSGTEAFF. CDR3 DNA: TGTGCCAGCAGCGTAGGGTCAGGGACTGAAGCTTTCTTT. The chain uses TRBV9 and TRBJ1-1, with D possibly being TRBD1 (5 bases). Germline CDR1 reads SGDLS; CDR2 reads YYNGEE. The CDR3 sequence is 13 residues long. V shed 0 bases and J shed 5 bases, with 8 bases lying between them.

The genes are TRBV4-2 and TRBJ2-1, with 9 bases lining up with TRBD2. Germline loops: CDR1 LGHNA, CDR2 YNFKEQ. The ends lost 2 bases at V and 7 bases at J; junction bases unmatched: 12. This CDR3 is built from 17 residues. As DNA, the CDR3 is TGTGCCAGCAGCCAAACTATAGCGGGAGTGGGGAGGAATGAGCAGTTCTTC. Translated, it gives CASSQTIAGVGRNEQFF.